This T cell receptor beta chain is from a study of early T cells in non-severe SARS-CoV-2 infection. Study-level background: Bulk RNA isolated from unsorted whole blood underwent sequencing; chains were not paired. Whole-study results and caveats: VDJdb matching favored anti-spike CD8 responses, missing private and CD4 specificities.

As regards this clonotype: Its antigen is not known.

The length of the CDR3 is 12 residues. V gave up 6 bases and J gave up 5 bases; unmatched junction bases: 4. Germline V gene sequence: CDR1 SQVTM, CDR2 ANQGSEA. TCRdb ran MiXCR on the 5' RACE reads and lists one entry per CDR3 protein. The sample contains roughly 27,000 distinct CDR3 sequences, about 4% of which appear only once. The sequence was obtained from an adult who was a healthcare worker with PCR-confirmed SARS-CoV-2 infection or an uninfected control (not recorded which). This chain links TRBV29-1 with TRBJ1-5; 7 bases fit TRBD1. The material sequenced was whole blood. The CDR3 is CSVGQVDQPQHF. The CDR3 nucleotides read TGCAGCGTCGGACAGGTGGATCAGCCCCAGCATTTT. The entire variable domain, with the rest obtained from reference TRBV29-1 and TRBJ1-5, is as follows: SAVISQKPSRDICQRGTSLTIQCQVDSQVTMMFWYRQQPGQSLTLIATANQGSEATYESGFVIDKFPISRPNLTFSTLTVSNMSPEDSSIYLCSVGQVDQPQHFGDGTRLSIL.